This TCR beta chain emerged from a study of cytomegalovirus exposure and HLA in healthy donors. Regarding the study as a whole: From TCR beta sequences, most subjects' HLA-A and HLA-B alleles were reportedly predicted accurately.

The CDR3 loop spans 14 amino acids. V was trimmed by 5 bases and J by 7 bases, leaving 17 bases between them. Germline loops: CDR1 SEHNR, CDR2 FQNEAQ (reference sequence). A word on this clone: No antigen is known for it.

PCR amplification relied on 60 Vbeta primers (plus 13 Jbeta primers). Method: immunoSEQ multiplex PCR; TCRdb's copy keeps in-frame clones and lacks some. The table lists 200,000 to 250,000 clones, roughly 80% of them singletons. Sampled while nominally healthy, donors likely had unrecorded immune exposures. Source material: PBMCs. The chain employs TRBV7-9 and TRBJ1-2; D unresolved. This sequence was found in a girl between 2 and 10 years old in good health and CMV-seronegative. CDR3 amino acids: CASSPNRGVGGYTF. For the CDR3, the DNA is TGTGCCAGCAGCCCCAATCGCGGGGTCGGTGGCTACACCTTC.